One sample yielded the 8 T cell receptor beta chains listed below, sequenced in a study of naive and memory T cell subsets. The beta constant-region primer was an equimolar mix of two oligonucleotides covering TRBC1 and TRBC2. From the UMI-ligation and nested PCR reads, TCRdb called clonotypes with MiXCR, one entry per CDR3 protein. The sample includes tens of thousands of distinct CDR3 sequences, less than 15% of them seen just once. Sequencing was carried out using effector memory CD4+ T cells from blood. The subset was: effector memory, CD45RA- CD27-. These receptors originate from a human donor in good health.

The rearrangement uses TRBV3-1 and TRBJ2-2, with a tentative D call TRBD2 (6 bases). This CDR3 has 17 residues. V shed 4 bases and J shed 5 bases, with 20 bases lying between them. Germline V gene sequence: CDR1 LGHDT, CDR2 YNNKEL (reference sequence). The CDR3 loop is CASSLYLRGSRTGELFF. In DNA, the CDR3 is TGTGCCAGCAGCCTTTATCTTCGGGGGAGTAGGACCGGGGAGCTGTTTTTT.

This clonotype was seen a handful of times. The chain carries TRBV3-1 and TRBJ1-3; a weak D match, TRBD1 (6 bases). The CDR3 covers 16 residues. Trimming took 4 bases from V and 0 from J, leaving 13 bases between them. Germline V gene data show CDR1 as LGHDT and CDR2 as YNNKEL (reference sequence). The CDR3, as DNA: TGTGCCAGCAGCCCACAGACAGGCAGCTCTGGAAACACCATATATTTT. Its protein product is CASSPQTGSSGNTIYF.

The chain combines TRBV20-1 with TRBJ2-7, with a tentative D call TRBD2 (6 bases). The CDR3 extends over 14 amino acids. V dropped 4 bases and J dropped 2 bases, with 15 bases sitting between them. The V gene's germline CDR1 is DFQATT and CDR2 SNEGSKA (reference sequence). The CDR3 sequence: CSAIPRAGTYEQYF. The CDR3 coding sequence is TGCAGTGCTATTCCCCGAGCGGGTACCTACGAGCAGTACTTC.

The V call is TRBV11-3, the J call TRBJ2-1; D is possibly TRBD2 (6 bases). Germline V CDR1 and CDR2: SGHNT, YENEEA. V was cut by 1 base and J by 9 bases, with 19 bases left in between. CDR3 length: 16 amino acids. CDR3 nucleotides: TGTGCCAGCAGCTTAGTAGTAGGGCTAGCGAGCTTTGAGCAGTTCTTC. Translation gives CASSLVVGLASFEQFF. The entire variable domain, with the rest obtained from reference TRBV11-3 and TRBJ2-1, is as follows: EAGVVQSPRYKIIEKKQPVAFWCNPISGHNTLYWYLQNLGQGPELLIRYENEEAVDDSQLPKDRFSAERLKGVDSTLKIQPAELGDSAVYLCASSLVVGLASFEQFFGPGTRLTVL.

This clonotype has more than one count but fewer than ten. V usage is TRBV5-4 and J usage is TRBJ2-7, with 7 positions matching TRBD2. Trimming removed 3 bases from V and 7 bases from J; junction bases left unmatched: 16. CDR3 length: 16 amino acids. The germline CDR1 and CDR2 sequences are SGHNT and YYREEE (reference sequence). CDR3 residues: CASSWGSAGVLREQYF. CDR3 bases: TGTGCCAGCAGCTGGGGGTCGGCGGGGGTGCTACGTGAGCAGTACTTC.

The DNA of the CDR3 is TGTGCCAGCAGTGAAGCGCACAAGGTACACAATGAGCAGTTCTTC. Amino acid sequence: CASSEAHKVHNEQFF. The V gene is TRBV2, the J gene TRBJ2-1; D call uncertain. The germline V and J ends were trimmed by 0 bases and 5 bases, with 11 bases remaining between them. Germline V gene data show CDR1 as SNHLY and CDR2 as FYNNEI. The length of the CDR3 is 15 residues.

This sequence joins TRBV12-3 or TRBV12-4 and TRBJ2-5; 7 positions agree with TRBD2. The CDR3 spans 16 residues. With V trimmed by 6 bases and J by 1 base, 11 bases remained unmatched. The DNA for the CDR3 is TGTGCCAGCAGCCCTTATGAGGGAGGGCTCCAAGAGACCCAGTACTTC. The encoded protein is CASSPYEGGLQETQYF.

This clonotype was counted between two and nine times. V and J are TRBV30 and TRBJ1-2; TRBD1 is a possible D gene (6 bases). Germline CDR1 and CDR2: GTSNPN and SVGIG (reference sequence). The CDR3 runs to 12 residues. V was shortened by 5 bases and J by 2 bases, with 9 bases between the two germline ends. The CDR3 region is CAWGGANYGYTF. The CDR3 DNA follows: TGTGCCTGGGGGGGCGCAAACTATGGCTACACCTTC.